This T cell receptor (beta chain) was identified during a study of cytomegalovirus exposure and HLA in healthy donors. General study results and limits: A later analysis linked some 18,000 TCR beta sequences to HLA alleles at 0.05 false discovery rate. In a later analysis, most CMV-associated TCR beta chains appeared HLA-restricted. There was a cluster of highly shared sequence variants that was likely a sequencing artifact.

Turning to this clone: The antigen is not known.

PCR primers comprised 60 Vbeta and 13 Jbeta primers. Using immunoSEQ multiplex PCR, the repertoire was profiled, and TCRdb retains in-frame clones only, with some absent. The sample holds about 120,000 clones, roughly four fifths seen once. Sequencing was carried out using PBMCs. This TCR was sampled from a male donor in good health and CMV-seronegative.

For the CDR3, the DNA is TGTGCCAGCTCACCAAAGACAGGGGGAGGATCACCCCTCCACTTT. Protein product: CASSPKTGGGSPLHF. The chain employs TRBV18 and TRBJ1-6; 9 bases align to TRBD1. The CDR3 contains 15 residues. Trimming cost V 2 bases and J 10 bases; bases outside gene matches: 6. Germline CDR1 and CDR2: KGHSH and LQKENI.